This T cell receptor (beta chain) is from a study of vaccination effects on CD4 cells after COVID-19. Overall study: Two doses of either BNT162b2 or mRNA-1273 were given to each participant.

This clone has more than one count but fewer than ten. Its antigen is as yet unknown. ViraFEST expansion of antigen-specific CD4+ T cells with viral peptide pools preceded sequencing. Investigators separated out CD4+ T cells once less than 11 days of culture had passed. Vaccine recipients lacked prior SARS-CoV-2 infection and had negative nucleocapsid antibodies. Peptides at about 10 ug/ml and IL-2 at 10 IU/ml were added to some 1.9 million PBMC per well. Profiling relied on immunoSEQ multiplex PCR, and the TCRdb table lists in-frame clones only, not all of them. The sample holds about 68,000 clones, roughly 80% seen once. The CDR3 runs 17 residues. Trimming removed 2 bases from V and 8 bases from J, with 22 bases in between. In germline, CDR1 is MNHEY, CDR2 SVGEGT.

This receptor was taken from a human donor who received a COVID-19 vaccine. The genes are TRBV6-2 or TRBV6-3 and TRBJ2-1, with D maybe TRBD2 (6 bases). This specimen consisted of CD4+ T cells from PBMCs cultured with SARS-CoV-2 spike peptides, obtained before COVID-19 vaccination. This chain's CDR3 is CASSYDRWGVQKDEQFF. DNA for the CDR3: TGTGCCAGCAGTTACGATAGGTGGGGGGTACAAAAGGATGAGCAGTTCTTC.